These 18 T cell receptor beta chains came from one sample sequenced in a study of cytomegalovirus exposure and HLA in healthy donors. PCR employed 60 Vbeta and 13 Jbeta primers. Clones were read by immunoSEQ multiplex PCR, and TCRdb kept only the in-frame ones, dropping some. Of roughly 70,000 clones listed, roughly nine tenths were seen once; the top ten hold roughly 12%. Source material: PBMCs. All receptors come from a woman between 25 and 40 years old in good health and CMV-seropositive.

The chain is built from TRBV28 and TRBJ2-3; 10 nucleotides agree with TRBD2. V shed 4 bases, J shed 1 base, and the junction held 2 bases outside the gene matches. Germline assignment: CDR1 MDHEN and CDR2 SYDVKM. This CDR3 is 15 amino acids long. The CDR3 DNA reads TGTGCCAGCAGTTCCCTAGCGGGGGGCACAGATACGCAGTATTTT. Its translation: CASSSLAGGTDTQYF.

This sequence joins TRBV5-6 and TRBJ2-7, with 13 positions matching TRBD2. This CDR3 has 14 residues. V lost 2 bases to trimming and J lost 6 bases; unmatched junction nucleotides: 2. CDR1 is SGHDT, CDR2 YYEEEE, per germline. This CDR3 is CASSFGTSGTEQYF. Here the CDR3 DNA reads TGTGCCAGCAGCTTCGGGACTAGCGGGACCGAGCAGTACTTC.

The CDR3 loop reads CATKPGQYNEKLFF. CDR3 coding DNA: TGTGCCACTAAGCCGGGACAGTATAATGAAAAACTGTTTTTT. V is TRBV10-3 and J is TRBJ1-4, with 7 bases aligning to TRBD1. V shed 10 bases and J 4 bases; nucleotides not matched to a gene: 9. CDR1 ENHRY and CDR2 SYGVKD come from the germline V gene. There are 14 residues in the CDR3.

The J gene is TRBJ2-7, the V gene TRBV5-1; no firm D call. Per germline, CDR1 SGHRS and CDR2 YFSETQ. This CDR3 is built from 14 residues. V lost 4 bases and J 3 bases, leaving 14 bases between the germline ends. The CDR3 DNA sequence: TGCGCCAGCAGCATCGGAGCTGAATACTACGAGCAGTACTTC. This translates into CASSIGAEYYEQYF.

The chain recombines TRBV11-2 with TRBJ2-7; 8 positions match TRBD2. V lost 3 bases, J lost 4 bases, and 11 bases stayed unmatched. Germline V gives CDR1 SGHAT, CDR2 FQNNGV. CDR3 length: 16 residues. This CDR3 reads CASSLVAGRPVYEQYF. The CDR3 DNA is TGTGCCAGCAGCTTGGTAGCGGGGCGACCTGTTTACGAGCAGTACTTC.

This chain connects TRBV4-2 to TRBJ1-5, with a weak D call TRBD1 (5 bases). CDR1 is LGHNA and CDR2 is YNFKEQ in the germline V gene. The CDR3 covers 13 residues. V gave up 4 bases and J gave up 5 bases, with 9 bases separating them. The CDR3 sequence is CASSRQRDQPQHF. The CDR3 DNA is TGTGCCAGCAGCCGACAGCGGGATCAGCCCCAGCATTTT.

This clone was counted a few times. The J gene is TRBJ2-1, the V gene TRBV18; possibly TRBD2 for D (5 bases). CDR1 is KGHSH and CDR2 is LQKENI in the germline V gene. Trimming took off 3 bases at V and 5 bases at J, with 8 bases between the two ends. CDR3 length equals 13 residues. The CDR3 bases are TGTGCCAGCTCACCCGGGATCGACAATGAGCAGTTCTTC. Amino acids: CASSPGIDNEQFF. Drawing the rest from reference TRBV18 and TRBJ2-1, the complete variable domain is NAGVMQNPRHLVRRRGQEARLRCSPMKGHSHVYWYRQLPEEGLKFMVYLQKENIIDESGMPKERFSAEFPKEGPSILRIQQVVRGDSAAYFCASSPGIDNEQFFGPGTRLTVL.

There are a few counts of this clone. The chain employs TRBV7-8 and TRBJ2-7, with 13 bases aligning to TRBD2. This CDR3 contains 14 residues. Germline V gives CDR1 SGHVS, CDR2 FQNEAQ. V lost 6 bases to trimming and J lost 4 bases; unmatched junction nucleotides: 3. The CDR3 nucleotides read TGTGCCAGCAGTTGGACTAGCGGGAGTTACGAGCAGTACTTC. It is translated as CASSWTSGSYEQYF.

The V gene is TRBV28, the J gene TRBJ2-7; 8 bases are shared with TRBD2. J was trimmed by 2 bases and V by 5 bases; bases with no gene match: 11. This CDR3 spans 16 amino acids. The V gene's germline CDR1 is MDHEN and CDR2 SYDVKM. The CDR3 DNA follows: TGTGCCAGCAGTATTGGCGGGGGGACTAGGACCTACGAGCAGTACTTC. Its translation: CASSIGGGTRTYEQYF.

The rearrangement joins TRBV7-9 to TRBJ1-4; D is possibly TRBD1 (6 bases). Germline CDR1 and CDR2: SEHNR and FQNEAQ (reference sequence). V lost 1 base, J lost 4 bases, and 7 bases lay in between. The CDR3 extends over 14 amino acids. The CDR3 is CASSLGRGNEKLFF. The CDR3 nucleotides read TGTGCCAGCAGCTTAGGCAGGGGTAATGAAAAACTGTTTTTT.

This clone has only one observation. The genes are TRBV11-2 and TRBJ2-1; the match to TRBD2 covers 8 bases. The CDR3 has 15 residues. The germline V gene has CDR1 SGHAT and CDR2 FQNNGV. Germline trimming cut 3 bases from V and 5 bases from J; bases unmatched to any gene: 6. CDR3 nucleotides: TGTGCCAGCAGCTTCGTAGCGGGAACGAACAATGAGCAGTTCTTC. It is translated as CASSFVAGTNNEQFF.

The chain uses TRBV27 and TRBJ2-1; D is possibly TRBD1 (6 bases). This CDR3 has 14 amino acids. Germline V gives CDR1 MNHEY, CDR2 SMNVEV (reference sequence). V was pared by 5 bases and J by 2 bases, with 10 bases between. The CDR3: CASSPGQAYNEQFF. CDR3 nucleotides: TGTGCCAGCAGTCCGGGACAAGCCTACAATGAGCAGTTCTTC.

CDR3 loop: CASSPERGLADGRDEQFF. The CDR3 bases are TGCGCCAGCAGCCCGGAGCGGGGACTAGCGGATGGACGGGATGAGCAGTTCTTC. The chain couples TRBV5-1 to TRBJ2-1; 11 bases agree with TRBD2. Germline-derived CDR1 and CDR2 are SGHRS and YFSETQ. Trimming removed 4 bases from V and 8 bases from J; junction bases left unmatched: 17. The CDR3 runs to 18 residues.

The J gene is TRBJ2-5, the V gene TRBV4-1, with D maybe TRBD2 (6 bases). TRBJ2-7 explains the end of the DNA better; the J call may be wrong. From germline, CDR1 is MGHRA and CDR2 YSYEKL. The CDR3 runs 15 residues. The CDR3 loop reads CASSQVSAGPYEQYF. CDR3 nucleotides: TGCGCCAGCAGCCAAGTCTCCGCGGGACCCTACGAGCAGTACTTC.

The gene calls are TRBV11-3 and TRBJ2-1; 13 bases fit TRBD2. Germline loops: CDR1 SGHNT, CDR2 YENEEA. The CDR3 totals 17 residues. The V segment lost 1 base and the J segment 5 bases; nucleotides outside the gene matches: 5. The CDR3 bases are TGTGCCAGCAGCTTAGGCCGGACTAGCGGGAGCGACAATGAGCAGTTCTTC. Residues: CASSLGRTSGSDNEQFF.

About this clone itself: Other nucleotide sequences from this sample produce the same CDR3. This rearrangement joins TRBV25-1 to TRBJ1-4, with 7 bases identical to TRBD1. Germline CDR1 and CDR2: MGHDK and SYGVNS. This CDR3 comprises 16 residues. Trimming at V came to 4 bases and at J to 2 bases, leaving 7 bases not matched to a gene. The CDR3 sequence: CASSVKGARTNEKLFF. CDR3 DNA: TGTGCCAGCAGTGTAAAGGGGGCCCGTACTAATGAAAAACTGTTTTTT.

The gene calls are TRBV6-1 and TRBJ2-3, with TRBD2 matching over 8 bases. The CDR3 is 17 residues long. V was clipped by 3 bases and J by 3 bases; unmatched bases: 11. The germline gives CDR1 MNHNS, CDR2 SASEGT. This CDR3 is CASSDEVIAGFTDTQYF. The CDR3, as DNA: TGTGCCAGCAGTGATGAGGTAATAGCGGGATTTACAGATACGCAGTATTTT.

This clone has more than one count but fewer than ten. The rearrangement joins TRBV12-5 to TRBJ2-3, with D possibly being TRBD1 (6 bases). The CDR3 is 14 amino acids. Trimming pared 1 base from V and 4 bases from J, leaving 9 bases between. Germline V lookup: CDR1 LGHNT, CDR2 FRNRAP. In nucleotides, the CDR3 is TGTGCTAGTGGTTTGGGAAGACAGGCAGATACGCAGTATTTT. It codes for CASGLGRQADTQYF.